The clone carrying this TCR beta chain showed up many times. Antigen: not known. Germline V gene data show CDR1 as SGHTA and CDR2 as FQGNSA. V trimming: 5 bases; J trimming: 4 bases; junction bases outside the gene matches: 5. The CDR3 has 14 residues. The library protocol tagged each TCR cDNA with a unique molecular identifier. MiXCR, run by TCRdb on the 5' RACE reads, gives a single entry per CDR3 protein. The sample yields around 60,000 distinct CDR3 sequences, about 8% seen once. Specified time point: sample taken at primary tumor resection. Extraction of whole RNA from tumor, nontumor lung or frozen PBMC preceded unsorted sequencing. Samples came from 70 to 80 TRACERx patients with untreated early-stage lung cancer. This specimen comes from a study of spatial heterogeneity in lung cancer. Looking at the study overall: Raw reads showed each unique TCR and UMI combination turning up more than ten times on average. Study-level findings and limits: Expanded tumor TCRs that were ubiquitous appeared in blood more at resection than follow-up.

This chain connects TRBV7-2 to TRBJ2-5, with 9 bases aligning to TRBD2. This TCR was sampled from a female donor with early-stage non-small cell lung cancer. Source: PBMCs, taken at surgery. The CDR3 here is CASSPGTSRETQYF. CDR3 DNA sequence: TGTGCCAGCAGCCCCGGGACTAGCAGAGAGACCCAGTACTTC.